This is a list of T cell receptor beta chains from one sample in a study of T cell responses to AZD1222 COVID-19 vaccine. Sequencing was performed with immunoSEQ multiplex PCR; in TCRdb, only in-frame clones are kept and a portion is missing. The data hold 85,000 to 90,000 clones, with 85% to 90% observed a single time. This sample comprised peripheral blood, obtained 28 days after the second AZD1222 dose. The receptors come from an adult who received the AZD1222 COVID-19 vaccine. Each CDR3 is given without its conserved first and last residue. The order of the fields is V gene, J gene, CDR3 protein.

V: TRBV29-1; J: TRBJ2-5; CDR3: SVGSGQLQETQY
V: TRBV5-4; J: TRBJ2-3; CDR3: ASSLAQRADTQY
V: TRBV7-9; J: TRBJ1-2; CDR3: ASTQSSGYT
V: TRBV5-4; J: TRBJ2-5; CDR3: ASSHGTSQETQY
V: TRBV29-1; J: TRBJ1-1; CDR3: SVRTALNTEAF
V: TRBV5-1; J: TRBJ1-2; CDR3: ASSESQGSISYGYT
V: TRBV5-1; J: TRBJ1-1; CDR3: ASSPNGNTEAF
V: TRBV7-2; J: TRBJ1-2; CDR3: ASSFGADYGYT
V: TRBV12-5; J: TRBJ2-4; CDR3: ASGQNLLGALTLAKNIQY
V: TRBV12-2; J: TRBJ1-2; CDR3: ASRLEVGEHGYT
V: TRBV10-1; J: TRBJ2-1; CDR3: ASSALAGGGSYNEQF
V: TRBV7-3; J: TRBJ1-2; CDR3: ASSLIPQGYGGYT
V: TRBV30; J: TRBJ2-7; CDR3: AWSEGQVYEQY
V: TRBV10-2; J: TRBJ1-6; CDR3: ASSGGRSYNSPLH
V: TRBV7-9; J: TRBJ1-1; CDR3: ASNAGPGAF
V: TRBV4-1; J: TRBJ1-1; CDR3: ASSQVPPTEAF
V: TRBV7-7; J: TRBJ2-3; CDR3: ASSPSGGAGDTQY
V: TRBV10-1; J: TRBJ1-4; CDR3: ASSTGSATNEKLF
V: TRBV6-5; J: TRBJ1-4; CDR3: ASSYSSGGVGEKLF
V: TRBV5-6; J: TRBJ1-4; CDR3: ASSLRADEKLF
V: TRBV6-6; J: TRBJ2-6; CDR3: ASSQGTGANVLT
V: TRBV27; J: TRBJ2-7; CDR3: ASSLLGHPNYEQY
V: TRBV27; J: TRBJ1-2; CDR3: ATRPQAVLGLGYT
V: TRBV18; J: TRBJ2-3; CDR3: ASSTDRGPTDTQY
V: TRBV5-1; J: TRBJ2-2; CDR3: ASSFLSPRQGYTGELF
V: TRBV14; J: TRBJ2-3; CDR3: ASSLRPSTDTQY
V: TRBV30; J: TRBJ1-1; CDR3: AWSATTENTEAF
V: TRBV5-5; J: TRBJ1-6; CDR3: ASSRTYSYNSPLH
V: TRBV9; J: TRBJ1-3; CDR3: ASSVATGEAGNTIY
V: TRBV27; J: TRBJ2-7; CDR3: ASSFIQGAHEQY
V: TRBV5-4; J: TRBJ1-6; CDR3: ASSWGQAKNSPLH
V: TRBV6-1; J: TRBJ1-5; CDR3: ASSDPSAGGEPQH
V: TRBV6-5; J: TRBJ1-2; CDR3: ASSPQGYGYT
V: TRBV4-1; J: TRBJ2-1; CDR3: ASSQDSRYNEQF
V: TRBV27; J: TRBJ1-1; CDR3: ASSHRDTVGTEAF
V: TRBV11-2; J: TRBJ1-2; CDR3: ASSLEPGTGGDYGYT
V: TRBV4-1; J: TRBJ2-1; CDR3: ASSQDWASGGAWEQF